This TCR beta chain was profiled in a study of blood T cell repertoires in COVID-19 (dated by TCRdb to 2018 to 2020). As for the study more broadly: Collaborator samples came from the United States, Italy and Spain and covered acute and convalescent phases of COVID-19. The prospective study material was composed of cDNA or gDNA derived from T cells, B-cell-depleted T cells, or PBMCs. The dataset comprised deeply sampled blood TCRbeta repertoires from subjects exposed to, actively infected with, or recovered from COVID-19. A freely available public database, intended as a resource for researchers studying the immune response to SARS-CoV-2, is where the repertoires were released. Samples came from the ongoing ImmuneRACE study (first 160 participants) plus 1,254 subjects from 6 global collaborators. The sample metadata nearly always contained a de-identified subject ID, COVID-19 status, age in years and sex. Where HLA class I and class II types were available, the types were taken from metadata supplied by the sample provider, not from assay-based typing.

Samples from volunteer blood donors who had recovered from COVID-19 were contributed by a second Seattle source. Each collaborating institution followed its own protocols to collect whole blood in K2EDTA tubes. For TCRbeta analysis, collaborator samples were shipped as frozen whole blood, as isolated PBMCs, or as DNA extracted from either sample type. From its cysteine to its phenylalanine, the CDR3 spans 13 amino acids. Of all the DNA, just the CDR3 is kept, 39 bases in frame from base 1. Based on the germline V gene (reference sequence), the CDR1 and CDR2 sequences are MNHEY and SMNVEV. V and J lose 3 bases and 8 bases, and a span of 8 bases separates them. Study-level results and caveats: How much clinical and demographic metadata was included differed by source and by participant, and the metadata was provided uncurated.

The immunoSEQ Assay, a bias-controlled multiplex PCR, was used to amplify TCRbeta CDR3 regions from genomic DNA. Per the authors' processing: Nucleated cell counts per sample were estimated from amplification of reference gene primers within the assay. Sequence reads were collapsed and filtered to measure the absolute abundance of every unique TCRbeta CDR3 rearrangement. For each sample, productive Simpson clonality was calculated by taking the square root of Simpson's diversity index across productive rearrangements. Held by TCRdb, this immuneACCESS table contains in-frame sequences only and omits some clones. Under half of the omission traces to an unresolved V gene where checked; the cause of the rest is unknown. The V and J calls and clone size were taken over from that table, and D and trimming were inferred from the DNA. The sample table lists 140,000 to 150,000 clones, around 86% of them with a count of one. The top ten clonotypes cover 30% to 45% of the sample.

Regarding this clone: Its antigen target is currently unknown. No base quality values were provided; no much bigger clone lies one nucleotide off. Other DNA sequences in this sample translate to the same CDR3.

The chain uses TRBV27 and TRBJ1-6; TRBD1 is possibly the D segment (6 matching bases). The source is a man between 45 and 60 years old who had recovered from COVID-19. Sequenced sample: peripheral blood. Here is the DNA: TGTGCCAGCAGTTTTACAGGGTATTCACCCCTCCACTTT. This gives the protein CASSFTGYSPLHF.